Below, 6 T cell receptor beta chains from the same sample are listed, as sequenced in a study of monozygotic twins with inflammatory bowel disease (dated by TCRdb to about 2019). Preparation of the library involved 5' RACE. Sequencing used an Illumina HiSeq 2500. After TCRdb reprocessed the reads, each CDR3 protein sequence was kept as one row, without DNA. The table for this sample records around 450,000 distinct CDR3 sequences. The ten most abundant clones make up 2.4% of the sample. Sequenced material: blood. These TCRs come from a human donor with ulcerative colitis or Crohn's disease, or a healthy co-twin of an affected twin (not recorded which).

This rearrangement joins TRBV7-2 to TRBJ2-7. The CDR3 loop spans 12 amino acids. Germline CDR1 reads SGHTA; CDR2 reads FQGNSA. The CDR3 sequence: CASSLGVHEQYF. Based on the CDR3 plus reference TRBV7-2 and TRBJ2-7, the full variable domain is GAGVSQSPSNKVTEKGKDVELRCDPISGHTALYWYRQSLGQGLEFLIYFQGNSAPDKSGLPSDRFSAERTGGSVSTLTIQRTQQEDSAVYLCASSLGVHEQYFGPGTRLTVT.

This chain joins TRBV29-1 and TRBJ2-1; the TRBD2 assignment by TCRdb is unverifiable without DNA. CDR1 is SQVTM and CDR2 is ANQGSEA in the germline V gene. The CDR3 covers 14 residues. The CDR3 reads CSGYGTTFYNEQFF.

This chain connects TRBV29-1 to TRBJ2-1. Germline-derived CDR1 and CDR2 are SQVTM and ANQGSEA. The CDR3 has 12 amino acids. CDR3 sequence: CSVEDTVNEQFF.

The chain employs TRBV12-3 or TRBV12-4 and TRBJ2-2; the TCRdb D gene call, TRBD1, has no DNA to confirm it. This CDR3 contains 15 residues. Here the CDR3 reads CASSWGQPNTGELFF.

The rearrangement links TRBV4-3 to TRBJ2-3; TCRdb indicates TRBD1, and absent DNA this call remains unverified. The CDR3 consists of 15 residues. Looked up from germline, CDR1 is LGHNA and CDR2 is YSLEER. CDR3 sequence reads: CASSQAPLGADTQYF.

The V gene is TRBV19, the J gene TRBJ1-3. CDR1 is LNHDA, CDR2 SQIVND, per germline (reference sequence). This CDR3 comprises 14 residues. The CDR3 here is CASSNGRSGNTIYF.